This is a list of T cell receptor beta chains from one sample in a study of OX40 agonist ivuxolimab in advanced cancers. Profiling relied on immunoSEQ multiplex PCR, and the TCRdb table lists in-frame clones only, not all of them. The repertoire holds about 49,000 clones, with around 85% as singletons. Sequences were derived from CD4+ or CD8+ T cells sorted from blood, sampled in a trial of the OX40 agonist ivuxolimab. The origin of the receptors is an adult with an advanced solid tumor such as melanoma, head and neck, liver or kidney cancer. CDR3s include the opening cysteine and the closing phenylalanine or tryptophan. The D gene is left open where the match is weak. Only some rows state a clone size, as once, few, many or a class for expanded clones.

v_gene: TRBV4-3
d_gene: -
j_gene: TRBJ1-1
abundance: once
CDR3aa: CASSQDVAANTEAFF
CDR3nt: TGCGCCAGCAGCCAAGATGTGGCAGCGAACACTGAAGCTTTCTTT

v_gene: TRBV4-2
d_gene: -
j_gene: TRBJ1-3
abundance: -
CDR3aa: CASSPLPGLNSGNTIYF
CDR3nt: TGTGCCAGCAGCCCACTCCCGGGGCTAAACTCTGGAAACACCATATATTTT

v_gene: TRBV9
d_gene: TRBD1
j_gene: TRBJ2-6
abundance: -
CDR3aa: CASSFPTGQGVSGANVLTF
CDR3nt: TGTGCCAGCAGCTTCCCGACCGGACAGGGAGTTTCTGGGGCCAACGTCCTGACTTTC

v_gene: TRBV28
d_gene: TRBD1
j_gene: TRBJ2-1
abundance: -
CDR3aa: CACGTGKDSEQFF
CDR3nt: TGTGCCTGCGGGACAGGGAAGGACAGTGAGCAGTTCTTC

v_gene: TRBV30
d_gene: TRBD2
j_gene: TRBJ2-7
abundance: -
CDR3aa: CACRGDGVQYF
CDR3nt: TGTGCCTGCCGGGGGGATGGGGTGCAGTACTTC

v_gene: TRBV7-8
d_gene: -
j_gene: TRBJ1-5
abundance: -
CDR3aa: CASSNRLEPQHF
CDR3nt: TGTGCCAGCAGCAATCGACTGGAGCCCCAGCATTTT

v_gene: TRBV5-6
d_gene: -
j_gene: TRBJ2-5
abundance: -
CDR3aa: CASRLDGPGFETQYF
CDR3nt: TGTGCCAGCAGACTCGACGGACCGGGGTTTGAGACCCAGTACTTC

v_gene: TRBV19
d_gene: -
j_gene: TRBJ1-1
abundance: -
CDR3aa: CASSILGNTEAFF
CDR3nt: TGTGCCAGTAGTATCTTGGGGAACACTGAAGCTTTCTTT

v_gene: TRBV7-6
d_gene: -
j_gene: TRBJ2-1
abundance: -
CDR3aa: CASSLAPGDNEQFF
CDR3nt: TGTGCCAGCAGCTTAGCCCCGGGGGACAATGAGCAGTTCTTC

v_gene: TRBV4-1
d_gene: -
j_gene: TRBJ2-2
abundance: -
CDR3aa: CASSQGLATTGELFF
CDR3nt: TGCGCCAGCAGCCAAGGGCTAGCGACCACCGGGGAGCTGTTTTTT

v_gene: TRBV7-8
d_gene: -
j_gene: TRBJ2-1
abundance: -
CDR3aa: CASGHVEKQAGEQFF
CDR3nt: TGTGCCAGCGGGCATGTCGAAAAACAAGCCGGTGAGCAGTTCTTC

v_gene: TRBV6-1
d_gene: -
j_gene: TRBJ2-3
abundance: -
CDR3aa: CAIRTAGSTDTQYF
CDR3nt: TGTGCCATCCGGACGGCGGGGAGCACAGATACGCAGTATTTT

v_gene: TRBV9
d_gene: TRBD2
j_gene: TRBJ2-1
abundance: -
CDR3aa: CASSGRPGTSGHYNEQFF
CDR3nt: TGTGCCAGCAGCGGCAGACCCGGGACTAGCGGGCACTACAATGAGCAGTTCTTC

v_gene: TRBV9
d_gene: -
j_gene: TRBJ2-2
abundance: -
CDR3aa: CASSVATGELFF
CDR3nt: TGTGCCAGCAGCGTAGCTACCGGGGAGCTGTTTTTT

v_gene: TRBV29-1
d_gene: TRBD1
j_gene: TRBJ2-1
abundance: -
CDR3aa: CSVVGTGLQNYNEQFF
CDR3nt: TGCAGCGTTGTGGGGACAGGTCTTCAAAACTACAATGAGCAGTTCTTC

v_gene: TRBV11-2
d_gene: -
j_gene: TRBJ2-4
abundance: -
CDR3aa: CAPRVLAKNIQYF
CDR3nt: TGTGCCCCCAGGGTCTTAGCCAAAAACATTCAGTACTTC

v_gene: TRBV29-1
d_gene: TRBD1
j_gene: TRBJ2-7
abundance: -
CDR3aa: CSGLTGEDYEQYF
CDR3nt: TGCAGCGGCCTGACAGGGGAAGACTACGAGCAGTACTTC

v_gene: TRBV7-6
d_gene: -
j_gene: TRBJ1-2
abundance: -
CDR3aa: CASSPLSGYGYTF
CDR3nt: TGTGCCAGCAGCCCGCTTTCGGGGTATGGCTACACCTTC

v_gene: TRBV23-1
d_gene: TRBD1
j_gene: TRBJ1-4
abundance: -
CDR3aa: CASSQIRRTGGVEKLFF
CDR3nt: TGCGCCAGCAGTCAAATAAGAAGGACAGGGGGCGTTGAAAAACTGTTTTTT

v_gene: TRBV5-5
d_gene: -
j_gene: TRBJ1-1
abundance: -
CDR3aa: CASSFSKGQINTEAFF
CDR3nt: TGTGCCAGCAGCTTCTCAAAAGGACAAATTAACACTGAAGCTTTCTTT

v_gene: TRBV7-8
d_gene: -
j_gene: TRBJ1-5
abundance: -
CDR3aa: CASSLAGSNQPQHF
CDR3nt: TGTGCCAGCAGCTTGGCGGGCAGCAATCAGCCCCAGCATTTT

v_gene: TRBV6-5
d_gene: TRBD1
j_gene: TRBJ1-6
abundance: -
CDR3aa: CASSYQSGGRNSPLHF
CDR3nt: TGTGCCAGCAGTTACCAGTCAGGGGGCCGGAATTCACCCCTCCACTTT

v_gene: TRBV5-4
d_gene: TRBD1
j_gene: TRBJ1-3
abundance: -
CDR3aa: CAIPQGNSIYF
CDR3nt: TGTGCCATCCCACAGGGGAACTCCATATATTTT

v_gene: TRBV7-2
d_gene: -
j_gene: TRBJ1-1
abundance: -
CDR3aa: CASSLVTTTEAFF
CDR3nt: TGTGCCAGCAGCTTAGTCACAACCACTGAAGCTTTCTTT

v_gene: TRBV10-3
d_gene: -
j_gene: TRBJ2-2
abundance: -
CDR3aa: CAISDTGELFF
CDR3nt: TGTGCCATCAGTGATACCGGGGAGCTGTTTTTT

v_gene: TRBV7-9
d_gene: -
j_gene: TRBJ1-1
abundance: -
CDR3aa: CASSQNSIWSTEAFF
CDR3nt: TGTGCCAGCAGCCAAAACAGTATCTGGAGCACTGAAGCTTTCTTT

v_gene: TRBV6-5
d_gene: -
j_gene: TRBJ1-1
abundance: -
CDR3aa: CASSLQENTEAFF
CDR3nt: TGTGCCAGCAGCCTACAGGAGAACACTGAAGCTTTCTTT

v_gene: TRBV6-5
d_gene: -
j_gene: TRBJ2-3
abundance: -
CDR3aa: CATRQSFTSTDTQYF
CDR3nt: TGTGCCACCAGACAGTCTTTTACTAGCACAGATACGCAGTATTTT

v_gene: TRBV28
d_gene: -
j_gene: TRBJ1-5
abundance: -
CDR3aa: CASSPLFPTGLVQPQHF
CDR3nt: TGTGCCAGCAGTCCCCTATTTCCCACAGGTCTAGTCCAGCCCCAGCATTTT

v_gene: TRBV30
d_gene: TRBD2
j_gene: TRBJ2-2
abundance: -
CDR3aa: CAWRDRLAGSNTGELFF
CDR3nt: TGTGCCTGGAGAGATCGACTAGCGGGGTCGAACACCGGGGAGCTGTTTTTT

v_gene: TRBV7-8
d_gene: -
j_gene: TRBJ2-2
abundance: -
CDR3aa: CASSLDPPNTGELFF
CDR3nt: TGTGCCAGCAGCTTAGATCCCCCGAACACCGGGGAGCTGTTTTTT

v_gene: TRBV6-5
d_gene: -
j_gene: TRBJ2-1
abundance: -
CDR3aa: CASSPFQGGEQFF
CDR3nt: TGTGCCAGCAGTCCTTTTCAGGGAGGTGAGCAGTTCTTC

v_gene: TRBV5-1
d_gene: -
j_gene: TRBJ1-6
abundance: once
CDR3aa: CASSDGGAGNSPLHF
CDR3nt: TGCGCCAGCAGTGATGGGGGGGCAGGGAATTCACCCCTCCACTTT

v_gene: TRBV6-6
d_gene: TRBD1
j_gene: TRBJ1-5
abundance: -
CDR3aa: CASSPGGFQPQHF
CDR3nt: TGTGCCAGCAGTCCAGGGGGATTTCAGCCCCAGCATTTT

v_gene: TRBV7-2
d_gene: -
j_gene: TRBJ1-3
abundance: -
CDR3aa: CASSRQYSGNTIYF
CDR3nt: TGTGCCAGCAGCCGACAATACTCTGGAAACACCATATATTTT

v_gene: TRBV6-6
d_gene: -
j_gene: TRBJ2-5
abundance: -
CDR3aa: CASMAHPETQYF
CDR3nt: TGTGCCAGCATGGCCCACCCGGAGACCCAGTACTTC

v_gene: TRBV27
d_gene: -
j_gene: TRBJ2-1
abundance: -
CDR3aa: CASSLRNEQFF
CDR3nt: TGTGCCAGCAGTTTACGTAATGAGCAGTTCTTC

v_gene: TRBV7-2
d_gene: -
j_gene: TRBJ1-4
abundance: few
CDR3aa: CASTSSETENEKLFF
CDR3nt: TGTGCCAGCACCTCCTCCGAGACAGAGAATGAAAAACTGTTTTTT

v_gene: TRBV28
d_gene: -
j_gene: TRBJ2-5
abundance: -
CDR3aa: CASSLDGQKETQYF
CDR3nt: TGTGCCAGCAGCCTCGATGGACAGAAAGAGACCCAGTACTTC

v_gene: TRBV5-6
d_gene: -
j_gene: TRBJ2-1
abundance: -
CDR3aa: CASSLGDVAYNEQFF
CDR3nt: TGTGCCAGCAGCTTGGGGGATGTGGCTTACAATGAGCAGTTCTTC

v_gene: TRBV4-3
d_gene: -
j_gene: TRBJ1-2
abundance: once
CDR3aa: CASSQDLSGRGYTF
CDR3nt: TGCGCCAGCAGCCAAGATCTTTCAGGGCGCGGCTACACCTTC

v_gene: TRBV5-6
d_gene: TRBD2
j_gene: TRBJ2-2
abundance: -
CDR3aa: CASSLIPGSGASNTGELFF
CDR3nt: TGTGCCAGCAGCTTGATCCCGGGTAGCGGGGCTTCGAACACCGGGGAGCTGTTTTTT

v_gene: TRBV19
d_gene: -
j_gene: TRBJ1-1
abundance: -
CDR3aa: CASSIPGPPVDTEAFF
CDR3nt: TGTGCCAGTAGTATCCCGGGACCCCCGGTAGACACTGAAGCTTTCTTT

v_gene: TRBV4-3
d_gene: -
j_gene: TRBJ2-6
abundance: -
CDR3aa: CASSQELAGGANVLTF
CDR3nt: TGCGCCAGCAGCCAAGAATTGGCGGGTGGGGCCAACGTCCTGACTTTC

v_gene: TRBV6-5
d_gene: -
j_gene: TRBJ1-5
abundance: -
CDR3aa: CASSWFNPYSNQPQHF
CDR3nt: TGTGCCAGCAGTTGGTTTAACCCATATAGCAATCAGCCCCAGCATTTT

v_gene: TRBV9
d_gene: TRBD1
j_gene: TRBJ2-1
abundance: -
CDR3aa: CASSDSLQGVDEQFF
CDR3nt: TGTGCCAGCAGCGACTCCTTACAGGGGGTTGATGAGCAGTTCTTC

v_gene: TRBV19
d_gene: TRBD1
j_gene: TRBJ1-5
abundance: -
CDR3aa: CASSIWTGDQPQHF
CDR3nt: TGTGCCAGTAGTATATGGACAGGCGACCAGCCCCAGCATTTT

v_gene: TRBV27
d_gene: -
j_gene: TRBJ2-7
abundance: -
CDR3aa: CASSLLAGSGEQYF
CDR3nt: TGTGCCAGCAGCCTACTGGCGGGGTCAGGCGAGCAGTACTTC

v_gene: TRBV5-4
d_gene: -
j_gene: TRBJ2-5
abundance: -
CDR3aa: CASSPDPGTHQETQYF
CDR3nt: TGTGCCAGCAGCCCCGACCCTGGGACACATCAAGAGACCCAGTACTTC

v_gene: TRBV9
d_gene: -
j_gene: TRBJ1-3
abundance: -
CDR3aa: CASQGLNSGNTIYF
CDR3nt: TGTGCCAGTCAGGGCCTGAACTCTGGAAACACCATATATTTT